These T cell receptor beta chains were read from a single sample in a study of T cells in Graves' hyperthyroidism and ophthalmopathy. TCRdb called the multiplex PCR reads again in MiXCR, with one record for every CDR3 protein. The top ten clones hold around a third of a sample with approximately 690,000 distinct CDR3 sequences, 20% to 25% of them seen once. Sequences were obtained from blood. Receptor source: a man younger than 40 with Graves' ophthalmopathy. Each CDR3 is given with its conserved first and last residue. The D gene is left open where the match is weak. The size entry is marked missing in some rows and otherwise reads once, few, many or a size class.

CDR3nt: TGTGCCAGCAGCCAAGGACAGGGGGCATCCGATGAGCAGTTCTTC
CDR3aa: CASSQGQGASDEQFF
len: 15
abundance: many
v_gene: TRBV7-3
j_gene: TRBJ2-1
d_gene: TRBD1

CDR3nt: TGTGCCAGCAGTTACTCCGGGCTAGCGGGAGGGCCCTCCTACAATGAGCAGTTCTTC
CDR3aa: CASSYSGLAGGPSYNEQFF
len: 19
abundance: .
v_gene: TRBV6-2/TRBV6-3
j_gene: TRBJ2-1
d_gene: TRBD2

CDR3nt: TGTGCCAGCAGTTCCCAGCGGAGCTCCTACAATGAGCAGTTCTTC
CDR3aa: CASSSQRSSYNEQFF
len: 15
abundance: .
v_gene: TRBV6-1
j_gene: TRBJ2-1
d_gene: .

CDR3nt: TGTGCCAGCAGCCGAAAGGGAAGCGGGAGGAACAATGAGCAGTTCTTC
CDR3aa: CASSRKGSGRNNEQFF
len: 16
abundance: few
v_gene: TRBV2
j_gene: TRBJ2-1
d_gene: TRBD2

CDR3nt: TGTGCCAGCTACGGGACAGGGTCCGAAAAACTGTTTTTT
CDR3aa: CASYGTGSEKLFF
len: 13
abundance: .
v_gene: TRBV28
j_gene: TRBJ1-4
d_gene: TRBD1

CDR3nt: TGCAGTGTCCCCTTCGGGGACAAAAACACTGAAGCTTTCTTT
CDR3aa: CSVPFGDKNTEAFF
len: 14
abundance: .
v_gene: TRBV20-1
j_gene: TRBJ1-1
d_gene: .

CDR3nt: TGTGCCAGCAGCAGCCGGCGGACTGAAGCTTTCTTT
CDR3aa: CASSSRRTEAFF
len: 12
abundance: .
v_gene: TRBV6-1
j_gene: TRBJ1-1
d_gene: .

CDR3nt: TGCAGTGCTGGAGGAAGTGGCAGGGGAACCGGCGAGCAGTACTTC
CDR3aa: CSAGGSGRGTGEQYF
len: 15
abundance: many
v_gene: TRBV20-1
j_gene: TRBJ2-7
d_gene: .

CDR3nt: TGTGCCAGCAGTTTATCGGGGCGCACCGGGGAGCTGTTTTTT
CDR3aa: CASSLSGRTGELFF
len: 14
abundance: few
v_gene: TRBV27
j_gene: TRBJ2-2
d_gene: .

CDR3nt: TGCGCCAGCAGCTTGGGACAGGGGTACAATGAGCAGTTCTTC
CDR3aa: CASSLGQGYNEQFF
len: 14
abundance: many
v_gene: TRBV5-1
j_gene: TRBJ2-1
d_gene: TRBD1

CDR3nt: TGTGCCAGCAGTTTCGGGGGGGAAGGGGAGCTGTTTTTT
CDR3aa: CASSFGGEGELFF
len: 13
abundance: .
v_gene: TRBV27
j_gene: TRBJ2-2
d_gene: TRBD2

CDR3nt: TGTGCCAGCAGTCGGGCGGGGGAGCAGTACTTC
CDR3aa: CASSRAGEQYF
len: 11
abundance: .
v_gene: TRBV11-2
j_gene: TRBJ2-7
d_gene: .

CDR3nt: TGTGCCAGCAGCTTAGGGTTAACTAGCGGGAGGGCCGTAGGAGATGAGCAGTTCTTC
CDR3aa: CASSLGLTSGRAVGDEQFF
len: 19
abundance: .
v_gene: TRBV7-9
j_gene: TRBJ2-1
d_gene: TRBD2

CDR3nt: TGCGCCAGCAGCTTCGACACCTCCGGGCCTAGCGAGCAGTACTTC
CDR3aa: CASSFDTSGPSEQYF
len: 15
abundance: .
v_gene: TRBV5-1
j_gene: TRBJ2-7
d_gene: .

CDR3nt: TGTGCCAGCAGCCCCTCAGACATTCCCTACGAGCAGTACTTC
CDR3aa: CASSPSDIPYEQYF
len: 14
abundance: .
v_gene: TRBV3-1
j_gene: TRBJ2-7
d_gene: .

CDR3nt: TGCAGCGCTCCAGGAGGGGCTAACTATGGCTACACCTTC
CDR3aa: CSAPGGANYGYTF
len: 13
abundance: few
v_gene: TRBV29-1
j_gene: TRBJ1-2
d_gene: .

CDR3nt: TGTGCCAGCAGCATTGGGACTCACAATGAGCAGTTCTTC
CDR3aa: CASSIGTHNEQFF
len: 13
abundance: many
v_gene: TRBV11-2
j_gene: TRBJ2-1
d_gene: .

CDR3nt: TGTGCCAGCAGGGAAGGGACTAGCTATTTCTATGAGCAGTTCTTC
CDR3aa: CASREGTSYFYEQFF
len: 15
abundance: few
v_gene: TRBV6-1
j_gene: TRBJ2-1
d_gene: TRBD2

CDR3nt: TGTGCCAGCAGTTCGGGAGGAATAGAGACCCAGTACTTC
CDR3aa: CASSSGGIETQYF
len: 13
abundance: few
v_gene: TRBV27
j_gene: TRBJ2-5
d_gene: TRBD2

CDR3nt: TGTGCCAGCAGCGGGAGGACAGGGGATTCCGGGGAGCTGTTTTTT
CDR3aa: CASSGRTGDSGELFF
len: 15
abundance: many
v_gene: TRBV11-2
j_gene: TRBJ2-2
d_gene: TRBD1

CDR3nt: TGTGCCAGCAGCAGTGAGAAAGCGGGGAGGTATAATTCACCCCTCCACTTT
CDR3aa: CASSSEKAGRYNSPLHF
len: 17
abundance: few
v_gene: TRBV6-2/TRBV6-3
j_gene: TRBJ1-6
d_gene: .

CDR3nt: TGCGCCAGCAGCGCCCCGGGACAGGGACCCTACGAGCAGTACTTC
CDR3aa: CASSAPGQGPYEQYF
len: 15
abundance: .
v_gene: TRBV5-1
j_gene: TRBJ2-7
d_gene: TRBD1